This TCR beta chain was profiled in a study of blood T cell repertoires in COVID-19. As for the study in general: Sites in the United States, Italy and Spain provided acute and convalescent COVID-19 samples. PBMCs, B-cell-depleted T cells, or T cells were the source of the cDNA or gDNA that made up the material.

In the original processing: Amplifying reference gene primers gave estimates of nucleated cell counts. TCRdb's table, derived via immunoSEQ multiplex PCR, lists solely in-frame clones and lacks some. For V, J and clone size, that table is used; D and trimming come from the DNA. The table lists under 130,000 clones, 70% to 90% of them singletons. The CDR3 length is 14 residues. Germline CDR1 DFQATT, CDR2 SNEGSKA (reference sequence). V was clipped by 3 bases and J by 2 bases, with 12 bases between them. The sample was peripheral blood. This sequence was found in a man aged 50 to 60 in a cohort sampled during active COVID-19. The V gene is TRBV20-1, the J gene TRBJ2-3, with D possibly matching TRBD1 (6 bases). CDR3 residues: CSASWQGYTDTQYF. CDR3 coding DNA: TGCAGTGCTAGTTGGCAGGGGTACACAGATACGCAGTATTTT.